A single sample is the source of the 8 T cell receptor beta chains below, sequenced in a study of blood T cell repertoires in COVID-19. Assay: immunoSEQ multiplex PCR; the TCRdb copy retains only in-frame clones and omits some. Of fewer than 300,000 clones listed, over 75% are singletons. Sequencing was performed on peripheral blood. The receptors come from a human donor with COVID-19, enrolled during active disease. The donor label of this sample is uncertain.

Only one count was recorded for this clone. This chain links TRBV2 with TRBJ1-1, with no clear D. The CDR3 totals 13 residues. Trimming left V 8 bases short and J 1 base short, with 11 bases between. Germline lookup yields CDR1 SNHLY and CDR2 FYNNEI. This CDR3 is CASSTLGNTEAFF. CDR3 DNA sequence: TGTGCCAGCTCGACCCTAGGGAACACTGAAGCTTTCTTT.

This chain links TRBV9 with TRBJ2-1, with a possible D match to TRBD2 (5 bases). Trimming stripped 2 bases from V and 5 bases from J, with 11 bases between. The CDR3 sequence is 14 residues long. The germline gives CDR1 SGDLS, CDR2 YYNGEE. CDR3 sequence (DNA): TGTGCCAGCAGCGTTGCGGGCCAAGACAATGAGCAGTTCTTC. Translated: CASSVAGQDNEQFF.

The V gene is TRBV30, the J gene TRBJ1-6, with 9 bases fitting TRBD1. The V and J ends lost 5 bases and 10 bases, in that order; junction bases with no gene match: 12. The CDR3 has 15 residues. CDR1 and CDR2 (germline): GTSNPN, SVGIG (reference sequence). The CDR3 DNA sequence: TGTGCCTGGCAGGATTTCGGGACAGGGCTCTCACCCCTCCACTTT. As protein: CAWQDFGTGLSPLHF. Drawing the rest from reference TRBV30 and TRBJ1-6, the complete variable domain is SQTIHQWPATLVQPVGSPLSLECTVEGTSNPNLYWYRQAAGRGLQLLFYSVGIGQISSEVPQNLSASRPQDRQFILSSKKLLLSDSGFYLCAWQDFGTGLSPLHFGNGTRLTVT.

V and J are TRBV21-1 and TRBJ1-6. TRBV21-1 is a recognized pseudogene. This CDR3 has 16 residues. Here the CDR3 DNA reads TGTGCCAGCACCCTGGGGGGGAATACGGATAATTCACCCCTCCACTTT. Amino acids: CASTLGGNTDNSPLHF.

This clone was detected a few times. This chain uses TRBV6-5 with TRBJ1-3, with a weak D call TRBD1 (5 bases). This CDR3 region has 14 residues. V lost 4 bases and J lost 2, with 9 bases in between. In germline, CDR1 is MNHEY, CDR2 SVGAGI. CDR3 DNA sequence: TGTGCCAGCAGTTCCGGGGGGACTGGAAACACCATATATTTT. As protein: CASSSGGTGNTIYF.

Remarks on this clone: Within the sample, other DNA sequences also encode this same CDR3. The CDR3 region has the DNA TGTGCCAGTAGTATAAACAGGGAGCCCAATGAAAAACTGTTTTTT. This sequence encodes CASSINREPNEKLFF. The chain combines TRBV19 with TRBJ1-4, with D possibly TRBD1 on 6 matching bases. The CDR3 is 15 amino acids. Germline CDR1 LNHDA, CDR2 SQIVND (reference sequence). Trimming shortened V by 2 bases and J by 5 bases, and 12 bases separated the two germline ends.

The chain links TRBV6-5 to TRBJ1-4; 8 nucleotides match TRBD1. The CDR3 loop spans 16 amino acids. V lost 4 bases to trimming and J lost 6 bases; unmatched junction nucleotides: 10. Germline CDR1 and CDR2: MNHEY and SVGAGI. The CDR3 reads CASSSVGQVHDEKLFF. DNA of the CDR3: TGTGCCAGCAGTTCAGTGGGACAGGTCCATGATGAAAAACTGTTTTTT.

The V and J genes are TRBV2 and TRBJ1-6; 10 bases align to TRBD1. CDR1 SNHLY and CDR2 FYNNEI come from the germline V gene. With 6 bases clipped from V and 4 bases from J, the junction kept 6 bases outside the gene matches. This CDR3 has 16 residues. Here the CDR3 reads CASRPGTGDYNSPLHF. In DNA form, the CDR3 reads TGTGCCAGCAGACCCGGGACAGGGGATTATAATTCACCCCTCCACTTT.